This T cell receptor (beta chain) was recorded in a study of blood T cell repertoires in COVID-19. Study overall: From the United States, Italy and Spain came samples of acute and convalescent COVID-19. Sample material is recorded as cDNA or gDNA derived from T cells, B-cell-depleted T cells, or PBMCs.

In the authors' workflow: Reference gene primer amplification gave nucleated cell count estimates. Repertoires were generated with immunoSEQ multiplex PCR, while TCRdb's copy carries only in-frame clones and drops some. V and J calls and clone size are as listed in that table; D and trimming were resolved from the DNA. The table includes hundreds of thousands of clones, roughly 80% detected once. Trimming pared 1 base from V and 5 bases from J, leaving 15 bases between. CDR1 LGHDT and CDR2 YNNKEL come from the germline V gene (reference sequence). This CDR3 has 16 residues. This receptor was identified in a woman aged 80 or over with acute or convalescent COVID-19. The chain employs TRBV3-1 (or the pseudogene TRBV3-2) and TRBJ1-5; D call uncertain. The sample consisted of peripheral blood. The CDR3 bases are TGTGCCAGCAGCCAAGGGACCGGGATGCATTATCAGCCCCAGCATTTT. Protein product: CASSQGTGMHYQPQHF.